Listed below are T cell receptor beta chains from one sample, sequenced in a study of T-cell reconstitution after alpha-beta-depleted transplantation in children. A single record per CDR3 protein comes from TCRdb applying MiXCR to the PCR reads. Among 300,000 to 350,000 distinct CDR3 sequences, approximately 23% were seen once, and the ten largest hold approximately 10%. The starting material was PBMCs, mostly from graft donor cells, obtained 180 days after TCRalphabeta/CD19-depleted stem cell transplant. The receptors shown here come from a male patient younger than 18 who had a stem cell transplant for acute lymphoblastic leukemia, so the T cells may come from the graft donor. CDR3s include the opening cysteine and the closing phenylalanine or tryptophan. D genes are given only for firm matches. Where a row states a size, it is once, few, many or the class of an expanded clone; other rows omit it.

CASSLRIIQGAATNEKLFF	TGTGCCAGCAGCTTAAGAATTATACAGGGGGCTGCAACTAATGAAAAACTGTTTTTT	TRBJ1-4	TRBV7-7	TRBD1	NA
CASSLLGVPESTDTQYF	TGTGCCAGCAGCTTGTTAGGTGTGCCAGAAAGCACAGATACGCAGTATTTT	TRBJ2-3	TRBV5-6	NA	few
CASSYGPGLIETQYF	TGTGCCAGCAGTTACGGTCCAGGGCTTATCGAGACCCAGTACTTC	TRBJ2-5	TRBV6-5	NA	once
CASSDHNRGWEETQYF	TGTGCCAGCAGTGACCATAACCGGGGGTGGGAAGAGACCCAGTACTTC	TRBJ2-5	TRBV25-1	NA	NA
CASSEGGLGWGNQPQHF	TGTGCCAGCAGTGAAGGGGGACTCGGGTGGGGCAATCAGCCCCAGCATTTT	TRBJ1-5	TRBV2	NA	NA
CSASVTYEQYF	TGCAGTGCTAGCGTGACCTACGAGCAGTACTTC	TRBJ2-7	TRBV20-1	NA	many
CASSLGLAGEGVGETQYF	TGTGCCAGCAGCTTGGGACTAGCGGGAGAAGGGGTAGGGGAGACCCAGTACTTC	TRBJ2-5	TRBV12-3/TRBV12-4	TRBD2	NA
CASSQRGPLGTDTQYF	TGCGCCAGCAGCCAACGGGGGCCACTGGGCACAGATACGCAGTATTTT	TRBJ2-3	TRBV4-1	NA	few
CASKRETQYF	TGTGCCAGCAAGAGAGAGACCCAGTACTTC	TRBJ2-5	TRBV28	NA	NA
CASSYPGRTSGNTIYF	TGTGCCAGCAGCTACCCCGGACGGACCTCTGGAAACACCATATATTTT	TRBJ1-3	TRBV7-9	NA	few
CSVSGTGLGEQFF	TGCAGCGTTTCCGGGACAGGCCTTGGTGAGCAGTTCTTC	TRBJ2-1	TRBV29-1	TRBD1	many
CASSPTGYSGNTIYF	TGTGCCAGCAGTCCGACAGGTTACTCTGGAAACACCATATATTTT	TRBJ1-3	TRBV12-3/TRBV12-4	NA	NA
CASSLGQGPGQETQYF	TGCGCCAGCAGCTTGGGGCAGGGACCAGGGCAAGAGACCCAGTACTTC	TRBJ2-5	TRBV5-1	NA	NA
CASSVGTSNTGELFF	TGTGCCAGCAGCGTAGGCACTTCGAACACCGGGGAGCTGTTTTTT	TRBJ2-2	TRBV9	NA	NA
CASSQESPDTQGANIQYF	TGTGCCAGCAGCCAAGAGAGTCCAGACACCCAGGGGGCAAACATTCAGTACTTC	TRBJ2-4	TRBV3-1	TRBD1	NA
CASSQGLAGASTDTQYF	TGTGCCAGCAGTCAGGGACTAGCGGGGGCTAGCACAGATACGCAGTATTTT	TRBJ2-3	TRBV6-1	TRBD2	few
CARSTTGGDRTEAFF	TGTGCCCGGTCTACGACAGGGGGGGACCGCACTGAAGCTTTCTTT	TRBJ1-1	TRBV6-1	TRBD1	NA
CASSQGRRNTEVFF	TGTGCCAGCAGCCAGGGCAGGAGGAACACTGAAGTTTTCTTT	TRBJ1-1	TRBV3-1	NA	NA
CASRPMVRGNEKLFF	TGTGCCAGCAGGCCTATGGTTAGGGGTAATGAAAAACTGTTTTTT	TRBJ1-4	TRBV7-2	NA	NA
CSAVGTDTQYF	TGCAGTGCTGTAGGGACAGATACGCAGTATTTT	TRBJ2-3	TRBV20-1	NA	once
CASSDEGRVKFF	TGTGCCAGCAGCGACGAGGGTAGAGTTAAGTTCTTC	TRBJ2-1	TRBV7-9	NA	few
CASSLASGTGGYEQYF	TGCGCCAGCAGCTTGGCTTCCGGGACAGGGGGTTACGAGCAGTACTTC	TRBJ2-7	TRBV5-1	TRBD1	few
CASSLGRADYNEQFF	TGTGCCAGCAGTTTAGGGAGGGCCGACTACAATGAGCAGTTCTTC	TRBJ2-1	TRBV12-3/TRBV12-4	NA	many
CASSFVARGGVTDTQYF	TGTGCCAGCAGCTTTGTAGCCCGGGGGGGTGTCACAGATACGCAGTATTTT	TRBJ2-3	TRBV5-5	TRBD2	many
CSASGLAGVYEQYF	TGCAGTGCTAGCGGACTAGCGGGAGTCTACGAGCAGTACTTC	TRBJ2-7	TRBV20-1	TRBD2	NA
CATTSSGASHEQYF	TGTGCCACCACCTCTAGCGGGGCTTCGCACGAGCAGTACTTC	TRBJ2-7	TRBV15	TRBD2	few
CASSQFQGGGEQFF	TGCGCCAGCAGCCAATTTCAGGGGGGCGGTGAGCAGTTCTTC	TRBJ2-1	TRBV4-1	NA	few
CASSLLFF	TGTGCCAGCAGCTTGCTGTTTTTT	TRBJ2-2	TRBV7-9	NA	NA
CASSLAGGFPYNEQFF	TGTGCCAGCAGCTTAGCGGGAGGCTTTCCCTACAATGAGCAGTTCTTC	TRBJ2-1	TRBV7-3	TRBD2	few
CASLGGAGMYNEQFF	TGTGCCAGCTTGGGGGGAGCCGGAATGTACAATGAGCAGTTCTTC	TRBJ2-1	TRBV28	NA	NA
CSARDPAGRNEKLFF	TGCAGTGCTAGAGATCCGGCAGGACGTAATGAAAAACTGTTTTTT	TRBJ1-4	TRBV20-1	NA	NA
CASRRASGSHEQFF	TGTGCCAGCAGGCGGGCTAGCGGTTCCCATGAGCAGTTCTTC	TRBJ2-1	TRBV3-1	TRBD2	few
CSARPGTSGRISYEQYF	TGCAGTGCAAGACCCGGGACTAGCGGGAGGATATCCTACGAGCAGTACTTC	TRBJ2-7	TRBV20-1	TRBD2	few
CSVAGALLRTEAFF	TGCAGCGTTGCCGGGGCCTTACTGCGGACTGAAGCTTTCTTT	TRBJ1-1	TRBV29-1	NA	NA
CSASSAHTGELFF	TGCAGTGCTAGCTCGGCCCACACCGGGGAGCTGTTTTTT	TRBJ2-2	TRBV20-1	NA	NA